The next 13 T cell receptor beta chains were all read from a single sample in a study of T cells in Graves' hyperthyroidism and ophthalmopathy. Authors of the study amplified TCR beta CDR3 regions from RNA transcripts. RT-PCR in the first round (using the HTBI primer set) targeted the TCR CDR3. Via MiXCR, TCRdb re-called the multiplex PCR reads, giving one row per CDR3 protein. The repertoire holds about 600,000 distinct CDR3 sequences, with 14% as singletons. Specimen: blood. The origin of the receptors is a woman aged 50 to 60 with Graves' ophthalmopathy.

This clonotype was observed at least ten times. The V gene is TRBV7-2, the J gene TRBJ2-3; D not resolved. Germline V gene sequence: CDR1 SGHTA, CDR2 FQGNSA. V dropped 5 bases and J dropped 2 bases, with 5 bases sitting between them. This CDR3 has 12 residues. The CDR3 region has the DNA TGTGCCAGCAGCGGGGTCACAGATACGCAGTATTTT. Its protein is CASSGVTDTQYF.

This chain links TRBV24-1 with TRBJ2-1; TRBD1 agrees at 8 bases. With 4 bases clipped from V and 6 bases from J, the junction kept 4 bases outside the gene matches. The CDR3 length is 14 residues. Germline CDR1 reads KGHDR; CDR2 reads SFDVKD. The CDR3 DNA sequence: TGTGCCACCAGTGACCCCGGACAGGGCAATGAGCAGTTCTTC. Its protein product is CATSDPGQGNEQFF.

In regard to this clonotype: A much larger clone sits a single nucleotide away, making a read error possible. V and J are TRBV20-1 and TRBJ2-1, with D tentatively TRBD2 (6 bases). CDR1 and CDR2 (germline): DFQATT, SNEGSKA (reference sequence). Trimming shortened V by 4 bases and J by 5 bases, and 15 bases separated the two germline ends. CDR3 length: 14 amino acids. In DNA form, the CDR3 reads TGCAGTGCTACCGGCGGGGAAAAAAACAATGAGCAGTTCTTC. The encoded protein is CSATGGEKNNEQFF.

The sample holds many counts of this clonotype. In nucleotides, the CDR3 is TGTGCCAGCTCACCACCGGGATCCGACTATGGCTACACCTTC. Translation gives CASSPPGSDYGYTF. The V and J genes are TRBV18 and TRBJ1-2; D unresolved. This CDR3 comprises 14 residues. Trimming pared 0 bases from V and 3 bases from J, leaving 8 bases between. Looked up from germline, CDR1 is KGHSH and CDR2 is LQKENI. Filled out from reference TRBV18 and TRBJ1-2, the complete variable domain reads NAGVMQNPRHLVRRRGQEARLRCSPMKGHSHVYWYRQLPEEGLKFMVYLQKENIIDESGMPKERFSAEFPKEGPSILRIQQVVRGDSAAYFCASSPPGSDYGYTFGSGTRLTVV.

A few counts support this clonotype. The chain combines TRBV5-5 with TRBJ1-1, with TRBD1 matching over 9 bases. The germline gives CDR1 SGHKS, CDR2 YYEKEE (reference sequence). The CDR3 consists of 18 residues. V trimming: 4 bases; J trimming: 4 bases; junction bases outside the gene matches: 17. The CDR3 here is CASSQIYRDRVAGTEAFF. CDR3 bases: TGTGCCAGCAGCCAGATTTATAGGGACAGGGTGGCCGGCACTGAAGCTTTCTTT.

The table lists this clonotype with many counts. The chain combines TRBV24-1 with TRBJ2-7; 7 nucleotides align to TRBD1. This CDR3 comprises 15 residues. The germline V gene has CDR1 KGHDR and CDR2 SFDVKD. V lost 4 bases to trimming and J lost 6 bases; unmatched junction nucleotides: 11. In DNA form, the CDR3 reads TGTGCCACCAGTGAGAAAAGACAGGGAGAGGTCGAGCAGTACTTC. Translating it yields CATSEKRQGEVEQYF.

This clonotype showed up many times. The chain has TRBV6-1 and TRBJ1-6; maybe TRBD1 (6 bases). The germline V gene has CDR1 MNHNS and CDR2 SASEGT. Trimming pared 8 bases from V and 8 bases from J, leaving 16 bases between. The CDR3 has 14 amino acids. CDR3 in amino acids: CASSSQGKDSPLHF. The CDR3 DNA follows: TGTGCCAGCTCCTCTCAGGGGAAGGATTCACCCCTCCACTTT.

This chain joins TRBV2 and TRBJ2-3, with 11 bases that match TRBD2. This CDR3 region has 16 residues. J lost 6 bases, V lost 7 bases, and 12 bases had no gene match. Germline CDR1 reads SNHLY; CDR2 reads FYNNEI. CDR3 DNA: TGTGCCAGCAATCCACTAGCGGGAGTGGGGAGGGATACGCAGTATTTT. Translated, it gives CASNPLAGVGRDTQYF.

Ten or more counts support this clonotype. The chain links TRBV12-3 or TRBV12-4 to TRBJ2-2, with 14 nucleotides matching TRBD2. The CDR3 extends over 18 amino acids. CDR3 region: CAVAPGLAGGWNTGELFF. For the CDR3, the DNA is TGTGCAGTTGCGCCCGGACTAGCGGGAGGTTGGAACACCGGGGAGCTGTTTTTT.

This clonotype was seen repeatedly, ten times or more. The DNA for the CDR3 is TGTGCCAGCAGCTTAGAGGGGACAAATAGCAATCAGCCCCAGCATTTT. Translating it yields CASSLEGTNSNQPQHF. The chain has TRBV7-2 and TRBJ1-5, with a possible D match to TRBD1 (6 bases). Trimming pared 1 base from V and 0 bases from J, leaving 10 bases between. The CDR3 consists of 16 residues. Germline CDR1 and CDR2: SGHTA and FQGNSA. The full variable domain, in which reference TRBV7-2 and TRBJ1-5 provide the parts outside the CDR3, is GAGVSQSPSNKVTEKGKDVELRCDPISGHTALYWYRQSLGQGLEFLIYFQGNSAPDKSGLPSDRFSAERTGGSVSTLTIQRTQQEDSAVYLCASSLEGTNSNQPQHFGDGTRLSIL.

This clonotype was seen at least ten times. The chain links TRBV7-3 to TRBJ2-4, with D maybe TRBD1 (6 bases). CDR3 length: 13 residues. V lost 3 bases and J 9 bases, leaving 12 bases between the germline ends. Germline CDR1 reads SGHTA; CDR2 reads FQGTGA. CDR3 in amino acids: CASSFNRDGIQYF. DNA for the CDR3: TGTGCCAGCAGCTTCAACAGGGATGGCATTCAGTACTTC. The full variable domain, in which reference TRBV7-3 and TRBJ2-4 provide the parts outside the CDR3, is GAGVSQTPSNKVTEKGKYVELRCDPISGHTALYWYRQSLGQGPEFLIYFQGTGAADDSGLPNDRFFAVRPEGSVSTLKIQRTERGDSAVYLCASSFNRDGIQYFGAGTRLSVL.

The table lists this clonotype with many counts. This chain joins TRBV5-1 and TRBJ1-4; D is possibly TRBD1 (5 bases). This CDR3 comprises 15 residues. The V and J ends lost 1 base and 3 bases respectively, with 10 bases between them. CDR1 and CDR2 (germline): SGHRS, YFSETQ. CDR3 in amino acids: CASSLRGDPNEKLFF. CDR3 coding DNA: TGCGCCAGCAGCTTGCGGGGGGACCCTAATGAAAAACTGTTTTTT. Together with reference TRBV5-1 and TRBJ1-4, the CDR3 gives the full variable domain: KAGVTQTPRYLIKTRGQQVTLSCSPISGHRSVSWYQQTPGQGLQFLFEYFSETQRNKGNFPGRFSGRQFSNSRSEMNVSTLELGDSALYLCASSLRGDPNEKLFFGSGTQLSVL.

This clonotype has ten or more counts. V is TRBV5-1 and J is TRBJ1-1; 12 positions match TRBD1. The V segment lost 0 bases and the J segment 4 bases; nucleotides outside the gene matches: 4. This CDR3 has 16 amino acids. Germline loops: CDR1 SGHRS, CDR2 YFSETQ. CDR3 protein: CASSLGDRGLGTEAFF. The CDR3 nucleotides are TGCGCCAGCAGCTTGGGGGACAGGGGGCTGGGCACTGAAGCTTTCTTT. Filled out from reference TRBV5-1 and TRBJ1-1, the complete variable domain reads KAGVTQTPRYLIKTRGQQVTLSCSPISGHRSVSWYQQTPGQGLQFLFEYFSETQRNKGNFPGRFSGRQFSNSRSEMNVSTLELGDSALYLCASSLGDRGLGTEAFFGQGTRLTVV.